A single sample gave rise to the 15 T cell receptor beta chains below, sequenced in a study of T cell repertoires in cytomegalovirus infection. No antigens are known for them. TCRdb re-analysed the reads in MiXCR, keeping a single row per CDR3 protein. The table lists roughly 730,000 distinct CDR3 sequences, roughly a third of them singletons. Sample: cultured PBMCs, taken from culture after CMV antigen stimulation. These receptors were obtained from a human donor in good health (CMV status not recorded). Some clones in this sample may be carry-over from other donors' samples.

The chain employs TRBV2 and TRBJ2-1, with TRBD2 matching over 10 bases. V was pared by 4 bases and J by 8 bases, with 8 bases of the junction left unmatched. Germline lookup yields CDR1 SNHLY and CDR2 FYNNEI. The CDR3 length is 15 residues. Written as DNA, the CDR3 is TGTGCCAGCAGTGTCAGCGGGGGGGCTTGGTATGAGCAGTTCTTC. Amino acids: CASSVSGGAWYEQFF.

The table lists this clonotype with a few counts. The chain employs TRBV5-4 and TRBJ1-1, with a possible D match to TRBD1 (5 bases). Trimming took off 2 bases at V and 6 bases at J, with 17 bases between the two ends. Germline values: CDR1 SGHNT, CDR2 YYREEE (reference sequence). CDR3 length: 15 amino acids. CDR3 loop: CASSFMGREESEAFF. The CDR3, as DNA: TGTGCCAGCAGCTTTATGGGCAGGGAAGAATCTGAAGCTTTCTTT. Full variable domain (missing parts from reference TRBV5-4 and TRBJ1-1): ETGVTQSPTHLIKTRGQQVTLRCSSQSGHNTVSWYQQALGQGPQFIFQYYREEENGRGNFPPRFSGLQFPNYSSELNVNALELDDSALYLCASSFMGREESEAFFGQGTRLTVV.

This clonotype was picked up a small number of times. The chain employs TRBV4-1 and TRBJ1-2; D remains unclear. V lost 0 bases and J 0 bases, leaving 11 bases between the germline ends. The V gene's germline CDR1 is MGHRA and CDR2 YSYEKL. The CDR3 has 16 residues. The CDR3 sequence is CASSQEVGTSNYGYTF. CDR3 DNA: TGCGCCAGCAGCCAAGAAGTGGGCACTTCTAACTATGGCTACACCTTC.

The rearrangement links TRBV7-2 to TRBJ2-1, with D tentatively TRBD2 (5 bases). In germline, CDR1 is SGHTA, CDR2 FQGNSA. The CDR3 consists of 16 residues. V dropped 5 bases and J dropped 4 bases, with 18 bases sitting between them. This CDR3 is CASSRAGVLRYNEQFF. CDR3 DNA: TGTGCCAGCAGCCGCGCCGGGGTCCTTCGTTACAATGAGCAGTTCTTC.

V and J are TRBV7-9 and TRBJ2-5, with a tentative D call TRBD2 (5 bases). This CDR3 has 15 residues. Germline CDR1 SEHNR, CDR2 FQNEAQ (reference sequence). Deletions cut 5 bases from V and 5 bases from J, with 18 bases between. The DNA of the CDR3 is TGTGCCAGCAGCCCTCCTCCCCCAGCGGAGGAGACCCAGTACTTC. Its protein is CASSPPPPAEETQYF.

This clonotype was detected only a few times. The rearrangement uses TRBV7-9 and TRBJ1-4, with a weak D call TRBD1 (5 bases). Germline V lookup: CDR1 SEHNR, CDR2 FQNEAQ (reference sequence). CDR3 length equals 15 residues. Trimming shortened V by 0 bases and J by 8 bases, and 13 bases separated the two germline ends. This CDR3 is CASSLAQGTGEKLFF. CDR3 DNA: TGTGCCAGCAGCTTAGCGCAAGGGACTGGGGAAAAACTGTTTTTT.

The chain joins TRBV27 to TRBJ2-7; possible D gene TRBD1, 5 bases. Trimming removed 4 bases at V and 3 bases at J, with 10 bases between. CDR3 length: 13 amino acids. Germline values: CDR1 MNHEY, CDR2 SMNVEV (reference sequence). The CDR3 is CASSSQGIYEQYF. The CDR3 DNA is TGTGCCAGCAGTTCGCAGGGTATCTACGAGCAGTACTTC.

Only a few counts were recorded for this clonotype. This chain connects TRBV5-4 to TRBJ2-1; weak D call: TRBD1 (6 bases). The length of the CDR3 is 17 residues. V lost 4 bases, J lost 4 bases, and 21 bases lay in between. Looked up from germline, CDR1 is SGHNT and CDR2 is YYREEE (reference sequence). CDR3 coding DNA: TGTGCCAGCAGCGGAAAATCGCTGGGACATTCGTACAATGAGCAGTTCTTC. Its protein is CASSGKSLGHSYNEQFF.

The chain carries TRBV19 and TRBJ2-1, with 10 positions matching TRBD2. This CDR3 spans 14 amino acids. With V trimmed by 7 bases and J by 5 bases, 5 bases remained unmatched. Germline V gene data show CDR1 as LNHDA and CDR2 as SQIVND (reference sequence). CDR3 amino acids: CASTPSGGDNEQFF. CDR3 DNA: TGTGCCAGTACCCCCAGCGGGGGGGACAATGAGCAGTTCTTC.

This clonotype was picked up a small number of times. The rearrangement uses TRBV30 and TRBJ1-5; no clear D. Trimming removed 3 bases at V and 9 bases at J, with 12 bases between. The CDR3 has 12 residues. In germline, CDR1 is GTSNPN, CDR2 SVGIG (reference sequence). The CDR3 reads CAWRVPPGPQHF. CDR3 in DNA: TGTGCCTGGAGGGTACCCCCGGGGCCCCAGCATTTT.

V gene TRBV2 combines with J gene TRBJ1-1, with 9 bases aligning to TRBD1. This CDR3 comprises 14 residues. J gave up 6 bases and V 3 bases, and 5 bases lay outside the gene matches. Per germline, CDR1 SNHLY and CDR2 FYNNEI. The CDR3 reads CASSERTGAPEAFF. The DNA for the CDR3 is TGTGCCAGCAGTGAGAGGACAGGGGCCCCTGAAGCTTTCTTT.

In this sample, this clonotype turned up a few times. The chain combines TRBV19 with TRBJ2-3, with D possibly TRBD2 on 6 matching bases. Germline lookup yields CDR1 LNHDA and CDR2 SQIVND (reference sequence). The CDR3 sequence is 14 residues long. V was trimmed by 7 bases and J by 6 bases, leaving 17 bases between them. The DNA of the CDR3 is TGTGCCAGTACCCCAGGAGGGACGATGGATACGCAGTATTTT. This encodes CASTPGGTMDTQYF.

The chain links TRBV10-3 to TRBJ2-3; D may be TRBD2 (5 bases). CDR1 and CDR2 from the germline V gene are ENHRY and SYGVKD. V shed 4 bases and J shed 4 bases, with 9 bases lying between them. The CDR3 runs 13 residues. Here the CDR3 reads CAISAGMPDTQYF. The CDR3, as DNA: TGTGCCATCAGTGCGGGGATGCCAGATACGCAGTATTTT.

This clonotype was seen only a few times. The rearrangement uses TRBV6-1 and TRBJ2-7; the match to TRBD2 covers 7 bases. Per germline, CDR1 MNHNS and CDR2 SASEGT. The V gene end was trimmed by 7 bases and the J gene end by 6 bases; junction bases not matched to a gene: 12. CDR3 length: 14 residues. CDR3 in DNA: TGTGCCAGCACCGAAGGGAGCGGGGTGGCCGAGCAGTACTTC. This encodes CASTEGSGVAEQYF.

The chain couples TRBV4-1 to TRBJ2-3; D gene ambiguous. CDR1 and CDR2 (germline): MGHRA, YSYEKL. Trimming pared 0 bases from V and 2 bases from J, leaving 6 bases between. The CDR3 is 14 amino acids. This CDR3 is CASSQEANTDTQYF. The DNA of the CDR3 is TGCGCCAGCAGCCAAGAGGCCAACACAGATACGCAGTATTTT.